Following are 25 T cell receptor beta chains from one sample sequenced in a study of T cells after yellow fever vaccination. A single record per CDR3 protein comes from TCRdb applying MiXCR to the 5' RACE reads. The sample records more than 3,500 distinct CDR3 sequences, 7.8% being singletons. The sample consisted of PBMCs, either bulk or a sorted T-cell subset (CD4+, CD8+, memory, or dextramer-sorted; not recorded which), taken roughly 45 days after the first yellow fever vaccination. The receptors originated from a man between 18 and 29 years old who received the YFV17D yellow fever vaccine.

This clonotype appeared many times. The J gene is TRBJ2-7, the V gene TRBV9; perhaps TRBD1 as D (5 bases). The CDR3 extends over 14 amino acids. Per the germline V gene, CDR1 is SGDLS and CDR2 is YYNGEE. V lost 0 bases to trimming and J lost 2 bases, with 9 bases between them. The CDR3 region is CASSVGVGAYEQYF. The DNA of the CDR3 is TGTGCCAGCAGCGTAGGGGTAGGGGCCTACGAGCAGTACTTC.

This clonotype was seen at least ten times. The chain links TRBV6-5 to TRBJ1-4; D remains ambiguous. The CDR3 contains 14 residues. Germline values: CDR1 MNHEY, CDR2 SVGAGI. V dropped 0 bases and J dropped 6 bases, with 8 bases sitting between them. The CDR3 DNA sequence: TGTGCCAGCAGTTACTCGCCAAGTTATGAAAAACTGTTTTTT. This translates into CASSYSPSYEKLFF.

This sequence joins TRBV5-6 and TRBJ1-2; D perhaps matches TRBD1 (5 bases). The ends were cut back, 9 bases at V and 5 bases at J, with 17 bases in the middle. The CDR3 is 13 residues long. Germline assignment: CDR1 SGHDT and CDR2 YYEEEE. CDR3: CAMGTGTFYGYTF. Written as DNA, the CDR3 is TGTGCCATGGGCACCGGGACCTTTTATGGCTACACCTTC.

This clonotype was seen at least ten times. This sequence joins TRBV5-1 and TRBJ2-7; 9 bases are shared with TRBD2. The germline CDR1 and CDR2 sequences are SGHRS and YFSETQ. This CDR3 is 15 amino acids long. The V gene end was trimmed by 0 bases and the J gene end by 3 bases; junction bases not matched to a gene: 4. For the CDR3, the DNA is TGCGCCAGCAGCTTGGGTAGCGGGGGCCTCTACGAGCAGTACGTC. Translation: CASSLGSGGLYEQYV.

This clonotype was observed many times. The rearrangement joins TRBV4-2 to TRBJ1-2; TRBD1 is a possible D gene (6 bases). This CDR3 region has 14 residues. Germline V gene sequence: CDR1 LGHNA, CDR2 YNFKEQ. V lost 4 bases and J lost 2, with 11 bases in between. The CDR3 DNA follows: TGTGCCAGCAGCCGCCCCGGACAGAACTATGGCTACACCTTC. The encoded protein is CASSRPGQNYGYTF.

This clonotype was detected ten times or more. The chain recombines TRBV7-8 with TRBJ2-3; D is possibly TRBD1 or TRBD2 (5 bases each). Deletions cut 2 bases from V and 9 bases from J, with 15 bases between. This CDR3 has 14 residues. Per the germline V gene, CDR1 is SGHVS and CDR2 is FQNEAQ. The CDR3 protein is CASSLSGGLGTQYF. The CDR3 nucleotides are TGTGCCAGCAGCTTAAGTGGGGGTCTAGGCACGCAGTATTTT.

In this sample, this clonotype turned up many times. This chain uses TRBV7-3 with TRBJ2-7; the D gene is possibly TRBD1 (6 bases). CDR3 size: 13 residues. V was clipped by 2 bases and J by 5 bases, with 10 bases between them. The germline V gene has CDR1 SGHTA and CDR2 FQGTGA. CDR3 sequence reads: CASSLAGADEQYF. The CDR3 DNA reads as TGTGCCAGCAGCTTAGCAGGGGCCGACGAGCAGTACTTC. The entire variable domain, with the rest obtained from reference TRBV7-3 and TRBJ2-7, is as follows: GAGVSQTPSNKVTEKGKYVELRCDPISGHTALYWYRQSLGQGPEFLIYFQGTGAADDSGLPNDRFFAVRPEGSVSTLKIQRTERGDSAVYLCASSLAGADEQYFGPGTRLTVT.

This clonotype was observed many times. This rearrangement joins TRBV20-1 to TRBJ1-1; 7 bases are a match to TRBD1. Germline V gene sequence: CDR1 DFQATT, CDR2 SNEGSKA (reference sequence). The CDR3 is 13 residues long. V shed 5 bases, J shed 5 bases, and the junction held 8 bases outside the gene matches. CDR3 coding DNA: TGCAGTGCTGACACAGGGGTGGGGACTGAAGCTTTCTTT. Encoded protein: CSADTGVGTEAFF.

This clonotype has ten or more counts. The chain employs TRBV18 and TRBJ2-3; D uncertain. Trimming shortened V by 1 base and J by 4 bases, and 9 bases separated the two germline ends. This CDR3 comprises 14 residues. Germline V lookup: CDR1 KGHSH, CDR2 LQKENI. CDR3 nucleotides: TGTGCCAGCTCACCACTCTTACCCCCAGATACGCAGTATTTT. It translates to CASSPLLPPDTQYF.

The CDR3 region is CASSSRTPPQHF. DNA for the CDR3: TGTGCCAGCAGTTCCCGCACGCCGCCCCAGCATTTT. This chain uses TRBV28 with TRBJ1-5; D is uncertain. V shed 4 bases and J shed 9 bases, with 10 bases lying between them. From germline, CDR1 is MDHEN and CDR2 SYDVKM. The CDR3 is 12 amino acids.

Many counts were recorded for this clonotype. The chain recombines TRBV10-3 with TRBJ1-4; TRBD1 matches at 7 bases. V lost 10 bases and J lost 3; bases outside the gene matches: 5. The CDR3 loop spans 13 amino acids. Per the germline V gene, CDR1 is ENHRY and CDR2 is SYGVKD. The CDR3 sequence: CASRGAANEKLFF. In DNA form, the CDR3 reads TGTGCCAGCAGGGGGGCGGCTAATGAAAAACTGTTTTTT.

The chain joins TRBV23-1 to TRBJ1-4; TRBD1 is a possible D gene (6 bases). TRBV23-1 qualifies as an ORF whose function is uncertain. The CDR3 is 17 residues long. V lost 2 bases and J 8 bases, leaving 21 bases between the germline ends. DNA for the CDR3: TGCGCCAGCAGTCAAGGAGAACCGGGACACTTTAACGAAAAACTGTTTTTT. Translation gives CASSQGEPGHFNEKLFF.

This clonotype was observed at least ten times. The chain is built from TRBV15 and TRBJ2-1; maybe TRBD2 (5 bases). The CDR3 loop spans 13 amino acids. V was trimmed by 1 base and J by 9 bases, leaving 10 bases between them. Per the germline V gene, CDR1 is LNHNV and CDR2 is YYDKDF (reference sequence). CDR3 bases: TGTGCCACCAGCAGAGCATTGGGGAGTGAGCAGTTCTTC. It encodes CATSRALGSEQFF.

By proportion, this clonotype is medium-sized. J is TRBJ2-7 and V is TRBV5-1; D perhaps matches TRBD1 (5 bases). CDR3 length: 15 amino acids. Trimming shortened V by 0 bases and J by 2 bases, and 12 bases separated the two germline ends. The germline V gene has CDR1 SGHRS and CDR2 YFSETQ. The CDR3 reads CASSLGPGMAYEQYF. CDR3 DNA: TGCGCCAGCAGCTTGGGTCCAGGGATGGCCTACGAGCAGTACTTC.

This clonotype is labeled large. This sequence joins TRBV7-6 and TRBJ2-3; 10 bases are shared with TRBD1. This CDR3 has 16 amino acids. Germline-derived CDR1 and CDR2 are SGHVS and FNYEAQ. J lost 4 bases, V lost 1 base, and 5 bases had no gene match. The CDR3, as DNA: TGTGCCAGCAGCTTAGAAGGGGACAGGGGTTCAGATACGCAGTATTTT. This translates into CASSLEGDRGSDTQYF.

This clonotype was detected many times. V gene TRBV7-2 combines with J gene TRBJ2-5, with D possibly called TRBD1 or TRBD2 (6 bases each). This CDR3 contains 13 residues. Trimming took 7 bases from V and 5 from J, leaving 14 bases between them. Looked up from germline, CDR1 is SGHTA and CDR2 is FQGNSA. The CDR3 bases are TGTGCCAGCACGTGGGGGGCGGGTGAGACCCAGTACTTC. This sequence encodes CASTWGAGETQYF.

This clonotype was counted many times. This chain links TRBV9 with TRBJ2-4, with D tentatively TRBD1 or TRBD2 (5 bases each). V was clipped by 4 bases and J by 2 bases, with 16 bases between them. Per the germline V gene, CDR1 is SGDLS and CDR2 is YYNGEE. This CDR3 has 16 amino acids. The CDR3 loop is CASSPTGTTSKNIQYF. CDR3 sequence (DNA): TGTGCCAGCAGCCCCACGGGGACCACGTCCAAAAACATTCAGTACTTC. The whole variable domain, filled in from reference TRBV9 and TRBJ2-4, reads DSGVTQTPKHLITATGQRVTLRCSPRSGDLSVYWYQQSLDQGLQFLIQYYNGEERAKGNILERFSAQQFPDLHSELNLSSLELGDSALYFCASSPTGTTSKNIQYFGAGTRLSVL.

This clonotype appeared many times. The rearrangement links TRBV7-2 to TRBJ2-7, with D unclear. The V end was cut by 6 bases, the J end by 0 bases, with 6 bases between. Germline V CDR1 and CDR2: SGHTA, FQGNSA. There are 12 residues in the CDR3. The CDR3 protein is CASRFNSYEQYF. The CDR3 DNA sequence: TGTGCCAGCAGATTTAACTCCTACGAGCAGTACTTC.

This sequence joins TRBV3-1 and TRBJ2-1; 8 bases fit TRBD2. The CDR3 has 16 amino acids. The J segment lost 8 bases and the V segment lost 10 bases, leaving 19 bases of the junction unmatched. Germline-derived CDR1 and CDR2 are LGHDT and YNNKEL (reference sequence). CDR3 in amino acids: CATSQESRGGDDEQFF. The DNA for the CDR3 is TGTGCCACCTCCCAAGAATCACGGGGGGGTGACGATGAGCAGTTCTTC.

A few counts support this clonotype. The chain recombines TRBV12-3 or TRBV12-4 with TRBJ2-2, with 7 bases aligning to TRBD1. The V segment lost 7 bases and the J segment 5 bases; nucleotides outside the gene matches: 10. The CDR3 is made up of 15 amino acids. In DNA, the CDR3 is TGTGCCAGCAAGATTGGGGCAGGGGGTACCGGGGAGCTGTTTTTT. The encoded protein is CASKIGAGGTGELFF.

This clonotype was seen many times. Relative to the germline gene, one junction end is altered; a read error may explain this. This rearrangement joins TRBV5-4 to TRBJ1-6; 8 bases align to TRBD1. The length of the CDR3 is 14 residues. Germline V gives CDR1 SGHNT, CDR2 YYREEE (reference sequence). CDR3 loop: CASSQGTGDLPLHF. DNA for the CDR3: TGTGCGAGCAGCCAAGGGACAGGTGATCTTCCCCTCCACTTT.

At least ten counts were recorded for this clonotype. The rearrangement links TRBV4-1 to TRBJ2-2; TRBD1 matches at 8 bases. From germline, CDR1 is MGHRA and CDR2 YSYEKL. This CDR3 has 15 residues. V trimming: 1 base; J trimming: 8 bases; junction bases outside the gene matches: 6. CDR3 in amino acids: CASSQAQGAWGELFF. The CDR3 bases are TGCGCCAGCAGCCAAGCTCAGGGGGCGTGGGGGGAGCTGTTTTTT.

This clonotype was detected ten times or more. This chain uses TRBV5-5 with TRBJ2-1; tentative D call: TRBD1 (5 bases). V lost 4 bases and J 12 bases, leaving 17 bases between the germline ends. This CDR3 is 13 amino acids long. Germline values: CDR1 SGHKS, CDR2 YYEKEE (reference sequence). CDR3: CASSDVTGSGQFF. DNA of the CDR3: TGTGCCAGCAGCGACGTCACAGGTTCAGGGCAGTTCTTC.

This clonotype has ten or more counts. This chain uses TRBV7-9 with TRBJ2-2; possible D gene TRBD1, 5 bases. In germline, CDR1 is SEHNR, CDR2 FQNEAQ (reference sequence). This CDR3 contains 14 residues. The V gene lost 3 bases and the J gene lost 6 bases, with 11 bases spanning the gap. CDR3 region: CASSFEGVAGELFF. CDR3 nucleotide sequence: TGTGCCAGCAGCTTCGAAGGGGTTGCCGGGGAGCTGTTTTTT.

In its sample, this clonotype was seen many times. The chain combines TRBV7-8 with TRBJ1-1; a possible D gene is TRBD1 (6 bases). Trimming left V 5 bases short and J 8 bases short, with 9 bases between. The CDR3 runs to 11 residues. CDR1 is SGHVS and CDR2 is FQNEAQ in the germline V gene. CDR3 sequence (DNA): TGTGCCAGCAGCCATACAGGGGAAGCTTTCTTT. This translates into CASSHTGEAFF.